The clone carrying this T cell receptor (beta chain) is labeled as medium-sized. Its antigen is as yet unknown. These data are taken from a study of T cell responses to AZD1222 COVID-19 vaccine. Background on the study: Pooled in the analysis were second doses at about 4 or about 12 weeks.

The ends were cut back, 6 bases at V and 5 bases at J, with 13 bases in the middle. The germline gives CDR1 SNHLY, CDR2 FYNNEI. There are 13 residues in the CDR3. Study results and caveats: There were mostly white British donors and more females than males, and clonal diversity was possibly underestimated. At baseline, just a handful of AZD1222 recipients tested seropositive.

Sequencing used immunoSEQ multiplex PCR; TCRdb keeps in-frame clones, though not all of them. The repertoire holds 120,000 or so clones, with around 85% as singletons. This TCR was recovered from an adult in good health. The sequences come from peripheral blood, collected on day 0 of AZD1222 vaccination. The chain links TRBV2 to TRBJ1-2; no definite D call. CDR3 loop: CASSNRAQYGYTF. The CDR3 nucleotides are TGTGCCAGCAGCAACCGGGCACAATATGGCTACACCTTC. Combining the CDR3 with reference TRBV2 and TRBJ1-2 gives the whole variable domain EPEVTQTPSHQVTQMGQEVILRCVPISNHLYFYWYRQILGQKVEFLVSFYNNEISEKSEIFDDQFSVERPDGSNFTLKIRSTKLEDSAMYFCASSNRAQYGYTFGSGTRLTVV.